What follows is one T cell receptor (beta chain) and its context. This record belongs to a study of control samples from healthy donors and cancer patients. Libraries were prepared by immunoSEQ multiplex PCR; TCRdb keeps only in-frame clonotypes and omits some of them. The table has approximately 35,000 clones, under 95% seen once; the top ten hold approximately 1.7%. This CDR3 has 14 residues. CDR1 is SGHAT, CDR2 FQNNGV, per germline. V was clipped by 5 bases and J by 5 bases; unmatched bases: 7. V and J are TRBV11-2 and TRBJ1-2, with TRBD1 identical over 8 bases. The sequence was obtained from a middle-aged man with colorectal cancer. Sequencing was performed on PBMCs. The CDR3 region has the DNA TGTGCCAGCAGCCGTGGGACAGGCGGTTATGGCTACACCTTC. Translated, it gives CASSRGTGGYGYTF. Based on the CDR3 plus reference TRBV11-2 and TRBJ1-2, the full variable domain is EAGVAQSPRYKIIEKRQSVAFWCNPISGHATLYWYQQILGQGPKLLIQFQNNGVVDDSQLPKDRFSAERLKGVDSTLKIQPAKLEDSAVYLCASSRGTGGYGYTFGSGTRLTVV.